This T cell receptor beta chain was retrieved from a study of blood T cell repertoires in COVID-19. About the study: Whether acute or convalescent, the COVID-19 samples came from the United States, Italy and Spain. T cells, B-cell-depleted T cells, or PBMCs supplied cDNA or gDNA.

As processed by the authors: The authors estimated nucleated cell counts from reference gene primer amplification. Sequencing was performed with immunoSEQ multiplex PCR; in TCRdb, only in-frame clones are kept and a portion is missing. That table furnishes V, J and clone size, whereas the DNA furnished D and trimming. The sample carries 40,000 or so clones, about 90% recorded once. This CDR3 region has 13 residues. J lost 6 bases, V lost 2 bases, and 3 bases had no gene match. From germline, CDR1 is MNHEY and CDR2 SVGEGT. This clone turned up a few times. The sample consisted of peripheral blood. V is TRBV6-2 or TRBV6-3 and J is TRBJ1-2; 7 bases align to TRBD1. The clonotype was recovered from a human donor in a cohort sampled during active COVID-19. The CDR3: CASSYQGTDGYTF. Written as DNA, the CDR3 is TGTGCCAGCAGTTACCAGGGGACAGATGGCTACACCTTC.